These T cell receptor beta chains were read from a single sample in a study of T cell responses to AZD1222 COVID-19 vaccine. Assay: immunoSEQ multiplex PCR; the TCRdb copy retains only in-frame clones and omits some. The profile shows more than 150,000 clones, 85% to 95% of them singletons. Sequencing used peripheral blood, obtained on day 0 of AZD1222 vaccination. All receptors come from an adult in good health. CDR3s include the opening cysteine and the closing phenylalanine or tryptophan. D genes are given only for firm matches. The size entry is marked missing in some rows and otherwise reads once, few, many or a size class.

clone_size	v_call	j_call	d_call	cdr3_nt	cdr3_aa
-	TRBV5-4	TRBJ2-2	-	TGTGCCAGCAGTTCTGCTGGCGCCGGGGAGCTGTTTTTT	CASSSAGAGELFF
-	TRBV5-1	TRBJ2-1	-	TGCGCCAGCAGCACATGGCCGTCCGATGAGCAGTTCTTC	CASSTWPSDEQFF
-	TRBV4-1	TRBJ1-2	-	TGCGCCAGCAGCCAAGGGTCGGGCTATGGCTACACCTTC	CASSQGSGYGYTF
-	TRBV24-1	TRBJ2-5	TRBD1	TGTGCCACGGAGGGACAGGGGACAGGAGAGACCCAGTACTTC	CATEGQGTGETQYF
-	TRBV6-4	TRBJ2-3	TRBD2	TGTGCCAGCAGTGATATAGCGGGAGGGCCGAATACGCAGTATTTT	CASSDIAGGPNTQYF
-	TRBV5-6	TRBJ1-5	TRBD1	TGTGCCAGCAGCCGAGGGACAGGGAGGCAGCCCCAGCATTTT	CASSRGTGRQPQHF
-	TRBV12-3/TRBV12-4	TRBJ1-2	TRBD1	TGTGCCAGCAGTTTACTACAGGGGAATGGCTACACCTTC	CASSLLQGNGYTF
-	TRBV11-2	TRBJ1-4	TRBD1	TGTGCCAGCAGCTTAACGACAGGGAGGAGTGGGGAAAAACTGTTTTTT	CASSLTTGRSGEKLFF
-	TRBV2	TRBJ2-1	TRBD1	TGTGCCATTCCCCGGGCAGGGGGCGGCGAGCAGTTCTTC	CAIPRAGGGEQFF
-	TRBV28	TRBJ2-3	-	TGTGCCAGCAGTTTTGAGTGGGGGCTCTTCACAGATACGCAGTATTTT	CASSFEWGLFTDTQYF
-	TRBV7-2	TRBJ2-7	TRBD1	TGTGCCAGCAGCTCACAGGGGGCCTACGAGCAGTACTTC	CASSSQGAYEQYF
once	TRBV28	TRBJ2-1	TRBD2	TGTGCCAGCAGGTCGACTAGCTTACATGAGCAGTTCTTC	CASRSTSLHEQFF
-	TRBV6-1	TRBJ1-5	TRBD1	TGTGCCAGCAGTGCTCGACAGGGGTCCCGCGAATATAGCAATCAGCCCCAGCATTTT	CASSARQGSREYSNQPQHF
-	TRBV10-1	TRBJ1-4	-	TGCGCCAGCAGTGAGTCAGGGCAGATGTTTAATGAAAAACTGTTTTTT	CASSESGQMFNEKLFF
-	TRBV13	TRBJ1-1	-	TGTGCCAGCAGCTATGACAGGTCGAACACTGAAGCTTTCTTT	CASSYDRSNTEAFF
-	TRBV4-1	TRBJ1-2	-	TGCGCCAGCGCCGGCACCCGTGGGGCTAACTATGGCTACACCTTC	CASAGTRGANYGYTF
-	TRBV7-9	TRBJ1-5	-	TGTGCCAGCAGCTTCATGGAGAGTCAGCCCCAGCATTTT	CASSFMESQPQHF
-	TRBV4-1	TRBJ2-3	-	TGCGCCAGCAGTCCACGGCGAGCCACAGATACGCAGTATTTT	CASSPRRATDTQYF
-	TRBV15	TRBJ2-7	-	TGTGCCACCAGCAGAGATCGAGGGACCCGAAACTTC	CATSRDRGTRNF
once	TRBV27	TRBJ1-2	-	TGTGCCAGCAGCGCCCACCCATTTAACTATGGCTACACCTTC	CASSAHPFNYGYTF
-	TRBV19	TRBJ1-5	-	TGTGCCAGTAGTATTGGAGCAGGACAGCCCCAGCATTTT	CASSIGAGQPQHF
-	TRBV5-1	TRBJ1-4	TRBD1	TGCGCCAGCAGCGTTCAGACCGGGACAGGGGGTGAAAAACTGTTTTTT	CASSVQTGTGGEKLFF
-	TRBV27	TRBJ2-7	-	TGTGCCAGCAGTCCCAACCCGGTCCACTTTTCCGAGCAGTACTTC	CASSPNPVHFSEQYF
-	TRBV4-1	TRBJ2-2	TRBD2	TGCGCCAGCAGCCAACGCACTAGCGGGAACACCGGGGAGCTGTTTTTT	CASSQRTSGNTGELFF